This paragraph covers one T cell receptor (beta chain) sequence. The sample comes from a study of human thymus T cells. V lost 7 bases and J 6 bases, leaving 17 bases between the germline ends. The CDR3 spans 13 residues. In germline, CDR1 is SGHDT, CDR2 YYEEEE. Here immunoSEQ multiplex PCR was the method, and the copy in TCRdb shows in-frame clones only, minus some. The sample has 45,000 to 75,000 clones, 94% seen once. Sequenced sample: blood. This TCR derives from a boy under three years old with a congenital heart defect but otherwise immunologically healthy. The J gene is TRBJ2-7, the V gene TRBV5-6; D is ambiguous. CDR3 coding DNA: TGTGCCAGCCACCTGGGTGCAAGGGTCGAGCAGTACTTC. Translated, it gives CASHLGARVEQYF.